The sequence of this TCR beta chain was determined in a study of low-dose radiotherapy and immunotherapy resistance in tumors. Germline CDR1 and CDR2: MDHEN and SYDVKM. The V segment lost 5 bases and the J segment 4 bases; nucleotides outside the gene matches: 3. The CDR3 sequence is 14 residues long. Time point noted: before trial treatment. Qualifying patients carried advanced solid tumors devoid of tumor-infiltrating lymphocytes. Both TCRalpha and TCRbeta chains were reverse transcribed with V-gene-specific primers. The authors amplified TCRs for 20 PCR cycles with a constant-region primer and a V-primer adapter. mRNA that had been isolated underwent amplification through in vitro transcription. TCRdb redid the calling of the reads with MiXCR, one entry per CDR3 protein. The table includes almost 40,000 distinct CDR3 sequences, less than 40% detected once.

The rearrangement uses TRBV28 and TRBJ2-5; 11 positions agree with TRBD1. The sequences come from PBMCs, collected before treatment. The sequence came from a male donor with gallbladder cancer. The CDR3 bases are TGTGCCAGCAGTCGGGACAGGGGGGTAGAGACCCAGTACTTC. This translates into CASSRDRGVETQYF. Drawing the rest from reference TRBV28 and TRBJ2-5, the complete variable domain is DVKVTQSSRYLVKRTGEKVFLECVQDMDHENMFWYRQDPGLGLRLIYFSYDVKMKEKGDIPEGYSVSREKKERFSLILESASTNQTSMYLCASSRDRGVETQYFGPGTRLLVL.